This entry is about one TCR beta chain. Its antigen specificity is not known. Base qualities were left out, and no much larger clone turns up one base away. From a lookup of the germline V gene, CDR1 and CDR2 are SGDLS and YYNGEE. V is clipped by 7 bases and J by 6 bases, and the sequence between their germline boundaries is 16 bases long. The CDR3 goes from the cysteine to the phenylalanine over 14 residues. CDR3 DNA is the only sequence kept; it has 42 bases, read in frame from the first base. The immunoSEQ Assay was used to sequence TCRbeta CDR3 regions. After extraction, genomic DNA underwent amplification by bias-controlled multiplex PCR, followed by high-throughput sequencing. As for the authors' bioinformatics: To quantify the absolute abundance of every unique TCRbeta CDR3 region, sequences were collapsed and filtered. T cell fraction was estimated by normalization of TCRbeta template counts to usable DNA, with usable DNA being measured through amplification of reference genes present in all nucleated cells. Repertoire TCRs were annotated as SARS-CoV-2-specific by exact matching of V gene, CDR3 amino acid sequence and J gene to a known reactive TCR set. The reference SARS-CoV-2 TCR set was derived from MIRA and filtered for enrichment in COVID-19-positive ImmuneCODE repertoires, a step that removed public or cross-reactive TCRs. Using the MIRA antigens, annotated TCRs were further analysed by specific ORF or by position within an ORF. Depth was the summed frequency of annotated unique rearrangements, while breadth was defined as annotated unique rearrangements over total unique productive rearrangements. Group comparisons of TCR breadth used two-sided Wilcoxon rank-sum tests. As stored in TCRdb, this immuneACCESS dataset retains in-frame rearrangements with V and J assigned. A fraction of the clones does not appear; measured against another copy, unresolved V genes explain less than half of the discrepancy, and the remainder lacks a known reason. V and J calls plus clone size are reproduced from that table; the DNA served to infer D and trimming. Recorded for this sample are a few hundred thousand clones; approximately 90% of them occurred a single time. Approximately 1.7% of the sample rests with the top ten.

This sample was taken from a study of Ad26.COV2.S vaccination and SARS-CoV-2 variants listed by TCRdb under 2021. Study-level background: Donors in the vaccine arm were drawn from COV1001, a phase I-IIa trial of Ad26.COV2.S in healthy adults that was multicentre, randomized, double-blind and placebo-controlled. Investigators did not know the trial group allocation while performing experiments and assessing outcomes. The TCR-sequenced set comprised approximately 32 samples: about 19 Ad26.COV2.S vaccine recipients, 5 placebo recipients and 8 SARS-CoV-2 convalescent individuals. Dosing of Ad26.COV2.S was intramuscular, at either 5x10^10 or 1x10^11 viral particles, delivered as one shot or as two shots spaced 56 days apart. Trial participants were randomized into five groups of five: low-dose or high-dose Ad26.COV2.S given once or twice, or placebo on both occasions. Sequencing of the TCRbeta repertoire served to evaluate the specificity and breadth of SARS-CoV-2-reactive T cell receptors following Ad26.COV2.S vaccination. The paper's findings and limits, for the study overall: Higher spike-specific TCR breadth was observed in Ad26.COV2.S recipients than in placebo recipients (P = 0.0014). The study was not powered to compare responses between vaccine doses or regimens. According to the authors, total T cell responses may have been underestimated by the TCR breadth and depth analyses. Non-spike TCR breadth was comparable between vaccine and placebo recipients, consistent with the vaccine containing only spike. After vaccination, substantial breadth of spike-specific CD8+ and CD4+ T cell responses was reported.

Read against the paper, the sample's treatment or condition label means: around 19 received Ad26.COV2.S at low or high dose, single or two shots; five or six received placebo; per-sample allocation not given. Repertoires of vaccine and placebo recipients were sequenced from samples collected on day 63 after the first injection. In Cohort 1b, more than 20 adults aged 18-55 years were enrolled at a single site in Boston, USA, between 29 July and 7 August 2020. As a vaccine, Ad26.COV2.S was a replication-incompetent adenovirus type 26 vector that expressed a prefusion-stabilized SARS-CoV-2 spike protein derived from the original Wuhan strain.

The sample here was peripheral blood, taken in a trial of Ad26.COV2.S vaccine versus placebo. This sequence was found in a person aged 18-60 years who received the Ad26.COV2.S COVID-19 vaccine or a placebo. The sequence is built from TRBV9 and TRBJ2-2; TRBD2 is perhaps the D gene, given 6 matching bases. The CDR3 reads CASGVLGGAGELFF. The DNA sequence reads TGTGCCAGCGGAGTTCTAGGAGGGGCCGGGGAGCTGTTTTTT.